This TCR beta chain was found in a study of cytomegalovirus exposure and HLA in healthy donors. Study conclusions and caveats: The study had only CMV serostatus as immune exposure information.

Both 60 Vbeta primers and 13 Jbeta primers went into the PCR. TCRdb keeps only in-frame clones here, not all; method: immunoSEQ multiplex PCR. The sample yields 200,000 or so clones, approximately 78% seen once. Concerning this clone: Its antigen is not identified.

The CDR3 extends over 15 amino acids. The germline gives CDR1 MGHDK, CDR2 SYGVNS. Trimming cost V 3 bases and J 1 base; bases outside gene matches: 3. The sample consisted of PBMCs. This sequence joins TRBV25-1 and TRBJ2-7, with 10 bases fitting TRBD2. This clonotype originated in a male donor in good health and CMV-seronegative. The CDR3 region has the DNA TGTGCCAGCAGTGATCCTAGCGGGAGATCCTACGAGCAGTACTTC. Translated, it gives CASSDPSGRSYEQYF.